The 4 T cell receptor beta chains below all came from one sample that was sequenced in a study of technical replicates of blood from a handful of donors. The data were produced by immunoSEQ multiplex PCR, yet TCRdb's version contains in-frame clones alone and is incomplete. The table includes approximately 92,000 clones, 95% detected once. Sequencing input: T cells isolated from PBMCs. All receptors come from a human donor in good health.

This chain links TRBV27 with TRBJ2-7; unclear D gene. The V gene's germline CDR1 is MNHEY and CDR2 SMNVEV (reference sequence). The CDR3 runs to 14 residues. V was cut by 3 bases and J by 0 bases, with 9 bases left in between. CDR3 bases: TGTGCCAGCAGTTTTTCACTGAACTCCTACGAGCAGTACTTC. It specifies CASSFSLNSYEQYF.

This chain connects TRBV11-3 to TRBJ1-4; no clear D. This CDR3 spans 15 amino acids. Trimming removed 0 bases from V and 2 bases from J, with 7 bases in between. CDR1 is SGHNT, CDR2 YENEEA, per germline. The CDR3 is CASSLDGSTNEKLFF. Here the CDR3 DNA reads TGTGCCAGCAGCTTAGACGGGTCCACTAATGAAAAACTGTTTTTT.

This chain links TRBV7-3 with TRBJ2-1, with TRBD2 matching over 8 bases. V shed 5 bases and J 4 bases; nucleotides not matched to a gene: 4. The germline CDR1 and CDR2 sequences are SGHTA and FQGTGA. The CDR3 contains 14 residues. This CDR3 reads CASSVSGKYNEQFF. Here the CDR3 DNA reads TGTGCCAGCAGCGTTAGCGGGAAGTACAATGAGCAGTTCTTC.

The gene calls are TRBV10-3 and TRBJ2-6; D perhaps matches TRBD2 (6 bases). CDR3 length: 20 residues. Trimming cost V 4 bases and J 4 bases, with 26 bases left between them. Germline CDR1 ENHRY, CDR2 SYGVKD. The CDR3 protein is CAISGSGPGTLSGGANVLTF. Here the CDR3 DNA reads TGTGCCATCAGTGGGTCGGGTCCCGGGACCCTAAGCGGGGGGGCCAACGTCCTGACTTTC.